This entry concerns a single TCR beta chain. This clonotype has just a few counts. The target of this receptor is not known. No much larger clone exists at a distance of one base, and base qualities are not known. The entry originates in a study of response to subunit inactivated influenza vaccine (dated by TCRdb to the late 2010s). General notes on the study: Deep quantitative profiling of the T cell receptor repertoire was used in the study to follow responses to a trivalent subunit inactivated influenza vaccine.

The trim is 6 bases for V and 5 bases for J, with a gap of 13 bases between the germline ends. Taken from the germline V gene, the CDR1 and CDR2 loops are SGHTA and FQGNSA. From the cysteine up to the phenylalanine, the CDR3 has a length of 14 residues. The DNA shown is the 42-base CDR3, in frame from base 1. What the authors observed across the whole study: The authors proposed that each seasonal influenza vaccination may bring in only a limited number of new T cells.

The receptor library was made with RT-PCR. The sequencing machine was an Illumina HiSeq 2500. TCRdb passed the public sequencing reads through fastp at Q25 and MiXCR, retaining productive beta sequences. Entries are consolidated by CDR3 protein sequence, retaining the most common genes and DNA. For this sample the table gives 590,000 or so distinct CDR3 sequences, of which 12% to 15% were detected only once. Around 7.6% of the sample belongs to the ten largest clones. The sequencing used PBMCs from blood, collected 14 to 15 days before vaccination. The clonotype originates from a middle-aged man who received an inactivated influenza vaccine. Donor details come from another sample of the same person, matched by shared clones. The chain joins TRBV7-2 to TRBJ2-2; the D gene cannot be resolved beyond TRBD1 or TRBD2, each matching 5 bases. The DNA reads TGTGCCAGCAGGCCGGGACGGGCGACCGGGGAGCTGTTTTTT. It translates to CASRPGRATGELFF.